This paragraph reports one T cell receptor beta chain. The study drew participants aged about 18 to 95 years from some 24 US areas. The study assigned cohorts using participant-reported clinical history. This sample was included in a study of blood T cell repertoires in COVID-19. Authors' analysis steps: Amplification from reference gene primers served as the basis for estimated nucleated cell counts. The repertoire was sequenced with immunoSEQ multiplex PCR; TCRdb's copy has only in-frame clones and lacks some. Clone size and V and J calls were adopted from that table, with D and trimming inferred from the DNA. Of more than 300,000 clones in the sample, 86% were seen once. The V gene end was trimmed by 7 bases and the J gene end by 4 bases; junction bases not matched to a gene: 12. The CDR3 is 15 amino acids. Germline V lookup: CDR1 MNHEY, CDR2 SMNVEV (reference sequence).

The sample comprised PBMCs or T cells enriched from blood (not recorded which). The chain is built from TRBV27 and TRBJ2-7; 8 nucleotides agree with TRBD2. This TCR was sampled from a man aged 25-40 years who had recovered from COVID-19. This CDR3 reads CASTVRGGLGYEQYF. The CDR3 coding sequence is TGTGCCAGCACCGTACGGGGGGGACTAGGATACGAGCAGTACTTC.